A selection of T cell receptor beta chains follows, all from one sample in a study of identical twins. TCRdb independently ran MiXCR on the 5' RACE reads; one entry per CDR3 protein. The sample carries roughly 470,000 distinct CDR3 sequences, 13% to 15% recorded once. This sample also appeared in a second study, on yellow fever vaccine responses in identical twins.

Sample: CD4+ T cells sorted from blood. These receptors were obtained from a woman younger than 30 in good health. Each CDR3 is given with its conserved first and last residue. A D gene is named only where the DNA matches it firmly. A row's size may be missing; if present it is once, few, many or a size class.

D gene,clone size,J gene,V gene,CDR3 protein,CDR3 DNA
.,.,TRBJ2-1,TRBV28,CASSLVTANEQFF,TGTGCCAGCAGTTTAGTTACTGCCAATGAGCAGTTCTTC
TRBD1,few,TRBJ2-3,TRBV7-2,CASSSYTGQSTDTQYF,TGTGCCAGCAGCTCATATACGGGACAGAGCACAGATACGCAGTATTTT
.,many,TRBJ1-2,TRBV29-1,CSAQGVGDGGYTF,TGCAGCGCCCAAGGGGTGGGGGATGGAGGCTACACCTTC
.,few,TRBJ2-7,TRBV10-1,CASSEIVGTSQYF,TGCGCCAGCAGTGAGATTGTTGGGACATCTCAGTACTTC
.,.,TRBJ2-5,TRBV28,CASTQSHETQYF,TGTGCCAGCACGCAGTCGCACGAGACCCAGTACTTC
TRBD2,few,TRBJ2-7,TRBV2,CASRRDRGLAGASTYEQYF,TGTGCCAGCAGACGCGACAGGGGACTAGCGGGGGCCTCTACCTACGAGCAGTACTTC
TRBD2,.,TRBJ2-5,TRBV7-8,CASSFSLRLAGGPGETQYF,TGTGCCAGCAGCTTCAGCCTTCGACTAGCGGGGGGGCCCGGCGAGACCCAGTACTTC
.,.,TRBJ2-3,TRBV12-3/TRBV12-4,CASSPDRAPSTDTQYF,TGTGCCAGCAGCCCCGACCGCGCACCTAGCACAGATACGCAGTATTTT
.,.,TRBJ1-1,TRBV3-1,CASSPRGVTEAFF,TGTGCCAGCAGCCCAAGGGGGGTTACTGAAGCTTTCTTT
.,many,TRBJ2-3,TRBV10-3,CAISEQENTDTQYF,TGTGCCATCAGTGAGCAAGAAAACACAGATACGCAGTATTTT
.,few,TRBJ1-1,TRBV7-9,CASSPQGWDTEAFF,TGTGCCAGCAGCCCACAGGGTTGGGACACTGAAGCTTTCTTT
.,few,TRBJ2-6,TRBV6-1,CASSESAGSGANVLTF,TGTGCCAGCAGCGAATCAGCAGGGTCTGGGGCCAACGTCCTGACTTTC
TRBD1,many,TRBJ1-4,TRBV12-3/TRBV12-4,CASSPPQGGNEKLFF,TGTGCCAGCAGCCCACCCCAGGGGGGAAATGAAAAACTGTTTTTT
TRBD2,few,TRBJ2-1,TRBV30,CAWSPGGSSYNEQFF,TGTGCCTGGAGTCCGGGGGGGAGCTCCTACAATGAGCAGTTCTTC
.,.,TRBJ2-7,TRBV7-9,CASSFGRDEQYF,TGTGCCAGCAGCTTTGGACGGGACGAGCAGTACTTC
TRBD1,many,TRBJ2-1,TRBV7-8,CASSPRQGPNEQFF,TGTGCCAGCAGCCCTAGACAGGGTCCCAATGAGCAGTTCTTC
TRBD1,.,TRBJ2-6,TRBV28,CASIPFGQGSVSGANVLTF,TGTGCCAGCATTCCTTTTGGACAGGGATCCGTCTCTGGGGCCAACGTCCTGACTTTC
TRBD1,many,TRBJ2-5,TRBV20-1,CSAGNRDRGWETQYF,TGCAGTGCTGGCAACCGGGACAGGGGATGGGAGACCCAGTACTTC
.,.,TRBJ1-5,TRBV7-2,CASSLAGATNQPQHF,TGTGCCAGCAGCTTGGCAGGGGCTACCAATCAGCCCCAGCATTTT
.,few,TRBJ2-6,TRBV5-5,CASSLAGASGANVLTF,TGTGCCAGCAGCTTGGCTGGGGCGTCTGGGGCCAACGTCCTGACTTTC
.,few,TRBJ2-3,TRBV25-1,CASSDPGRFLTQYF,TGTGCCAGCAGTGACCCGGGACGCTTTCTCACGCAGTATTTT
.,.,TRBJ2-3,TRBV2,CASSDSPWRTAGTDTQYF,TGTGCCAGCAGTGATAGTCCCTGGAGGACTGCAGGCACAGATACGCAGTATTTT
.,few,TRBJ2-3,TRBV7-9,CASSFETDNTDTQYF,TGTGCCAGCAGCTTTGAGACAGACAACACAGATACGCAGTATTTT
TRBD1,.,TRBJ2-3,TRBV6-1,CASSRVQTGTGVNTQYF,TGTGCCAGCAGTCGAGTGCAGACCGGGACAGGGGTAAATACGCAGTATTTT
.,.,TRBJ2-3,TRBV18,CASSPDQLDTQYF,TGTGCCAGCTCACCCGACCAGTTGGATACGCAGTATTTT
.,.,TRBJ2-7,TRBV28,CASSRTMGGYEQYF,TGTGCCAGCAGTCGGACGATGGGAGGCTACGAGCAGTACTTC
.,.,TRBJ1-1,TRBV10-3,CAITEFMNTEAFF,TGTGCCATCACCGAGTTTATGAACACTGAAGCTTTCTTT
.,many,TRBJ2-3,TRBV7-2,CASSLGKPDTQYF,TGTGCCAGCAGCTTAGGTAAACCAGATACGCAGTATTTT
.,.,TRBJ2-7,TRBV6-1,CATATDSYEQYF,TGTGCCACAGCGACAGACTCCTACGAGCAGTACTTC
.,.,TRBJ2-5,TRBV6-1,CASSPRGGFIAETQYF,TGTGCCAGCAGTCCCAGGGGAGGGTTCATTGCAGAGACCCAGTACTTC
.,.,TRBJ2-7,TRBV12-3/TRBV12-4,CASSSDGVYEQYF,TGTGCCAGCAGCAGCGACGGGGTCTACGAGCAGTACTTC
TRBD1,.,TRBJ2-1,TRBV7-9,CASNFGFGTENNEQFF,TGTGCCAGCAACTTCGGGTTTGGGACAGAAAACAATGAGCAGTTCTTC
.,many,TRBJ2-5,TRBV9,CASSDPGTQYF,TGTGCCAGCAGCGATCCCGGTACCCAGTACTTC
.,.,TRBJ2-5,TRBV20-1,CSAALGGAQETQYF,TGCAGTGCCGCTTTGGGGGGGGCCCAAGAGACCCAGTACTTC
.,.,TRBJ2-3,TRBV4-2,CASSQFGPLGTDTQYF,TGTGCCAGCAGCCAATTTGGACCCCTAGGCACAGATACGCAGTATTTT
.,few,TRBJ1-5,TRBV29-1,CSVERGPLRRGSNQPQHF,TGCAGCGTTGAACGGGGGCCTCTCCGCAGGGGAAGCAATCAGCCCCAGCATTTT
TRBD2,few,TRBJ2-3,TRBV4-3,CASSQAGLGADMQYF,TGCGCCAGCAGCCAAGCCGGACTAGGAGCAGATATGCAGTATTTT
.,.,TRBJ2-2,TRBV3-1,CASSHGPANTGELFF,TGTGCCAGCAGCCATGGACCGGCGAACACCGGGGAGCTGTTTTTT
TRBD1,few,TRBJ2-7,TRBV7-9,CASSLLGTGSYEQYF,TGTGCCAGCAGCTTATTAGGGACAGGGAGCTACGAGCAGTACTTC
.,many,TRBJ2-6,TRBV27,CASSFSSGANVLTF,TGTGCCAGCAGTTTCAGCTCTGGGGCCAACGTCCTGACTTTC
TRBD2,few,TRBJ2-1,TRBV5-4,CASSLASGGYNEQFF,TGTGCCAGCAGCTTGGCTAGCGGGGGGTACAATGAGCAGTTCTTC
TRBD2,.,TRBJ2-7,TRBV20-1,CSAFPGTSRRIGGYEQYF,TGCAGTGCCTTCCCCGGGACTAGCAGGAGAATTGGTGGCTACGAGCAGTACTTC
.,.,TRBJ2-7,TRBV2,CASRRRMEVHEQYF,TGTGCCAGCCGTAGACGGATGGAAGTGCACGAGCAGTACTTC
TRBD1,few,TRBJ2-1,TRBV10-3,CAISGDRGPNEQFF,TGTGCCATCAGTGGGGACAGGGGGCCGAATGAGCAGTTCTTC
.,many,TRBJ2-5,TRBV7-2,CASSSRSGRATQETQYF,TGTGCCAGCAGCTCGAGGTCTGGCAGGGCAACACAAGAGACCCAGTACTTC
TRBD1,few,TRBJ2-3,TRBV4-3,CASSQGQGLTDTQYF,TGCGCCAGCAGCCAAGGACAGGGTCTAACAGATACGCAGTATTTT
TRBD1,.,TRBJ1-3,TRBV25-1,CASSGLTGPGNTIYF,TGTGCCAGCAGTGGTTTGACAGGGCCTGGAAACACCATATATTTT
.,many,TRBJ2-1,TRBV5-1,CASRLNQEFNEQFF,TGCGCCAGCCGACTCAACCAGGAGTTCAATGAGCAGTTCTTC
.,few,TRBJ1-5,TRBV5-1,CASSFGGINQPQHF,TGCGCCAGCAGCTTCGGAGGGATCAATCAGCCCCAGCATTTT
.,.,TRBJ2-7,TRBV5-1,CASSLARSAYEQYF,TGCGCCAGCAGCTTGGCCAGGTCTGCCTACGAGCAGTACTTC
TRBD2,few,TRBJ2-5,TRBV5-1,CASSSERGRTVETQYF,TGCGCCAGCAGCTCCGAGCGGGGACGGACGGTAGAGACCCAGTACTTC
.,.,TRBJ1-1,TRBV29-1,CSVEDAGNTEAFF,TGCAGCGTTGAAGATGCAGGGAACACTGAAGCTTTCTTT
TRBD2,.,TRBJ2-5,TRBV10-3,CAISEGSAGERETQYF,TGTGCCATCAGTGAAGGGTCTGCGGGAGAACGGGAGACCCAGTACTTC
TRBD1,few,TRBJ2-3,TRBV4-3,CASSQAGTGSQYF,TGCGCCAGCAGCCAAGCGGGGACAGGGTCGCAGTATTTT
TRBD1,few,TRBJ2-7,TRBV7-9,CASSSDRGQYEQYF,TGTGCCAGCAGCTCCGACAGGGGGCAATACGAGCAGTACTTC
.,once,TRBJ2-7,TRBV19,CATQDHRSYEQYF,TGTGCCACCCAGGATCACCGCTCCTACGAGCAGTACTTC
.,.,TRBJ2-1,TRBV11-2,CASSQERTAFSSYNEQFF,TGTGCCAGCAGCCAGGAAAGGACAGCCTTTAGCTCCTACAATGAGCAGTTCTTC
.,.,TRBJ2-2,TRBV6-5,CASSYRGINTGELFF,TGTGCCAGCAGTTACAGGGGGATTAACACCGGGGAGCTGTTTTTT
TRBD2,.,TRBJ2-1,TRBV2,CASSGESGRAHNEQFF,TGTGCCAGCAGTGGAGAAAGCGGGAGGGCGCACAATGAGCAGTTCTTC
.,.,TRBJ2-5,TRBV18,CASSRRAPAQGGFGETQYF,TGTGCCAGCTCAAGGCGCGCACCAGCTCAAGGGGGATTTGGGGAGACCCAGTACTTC